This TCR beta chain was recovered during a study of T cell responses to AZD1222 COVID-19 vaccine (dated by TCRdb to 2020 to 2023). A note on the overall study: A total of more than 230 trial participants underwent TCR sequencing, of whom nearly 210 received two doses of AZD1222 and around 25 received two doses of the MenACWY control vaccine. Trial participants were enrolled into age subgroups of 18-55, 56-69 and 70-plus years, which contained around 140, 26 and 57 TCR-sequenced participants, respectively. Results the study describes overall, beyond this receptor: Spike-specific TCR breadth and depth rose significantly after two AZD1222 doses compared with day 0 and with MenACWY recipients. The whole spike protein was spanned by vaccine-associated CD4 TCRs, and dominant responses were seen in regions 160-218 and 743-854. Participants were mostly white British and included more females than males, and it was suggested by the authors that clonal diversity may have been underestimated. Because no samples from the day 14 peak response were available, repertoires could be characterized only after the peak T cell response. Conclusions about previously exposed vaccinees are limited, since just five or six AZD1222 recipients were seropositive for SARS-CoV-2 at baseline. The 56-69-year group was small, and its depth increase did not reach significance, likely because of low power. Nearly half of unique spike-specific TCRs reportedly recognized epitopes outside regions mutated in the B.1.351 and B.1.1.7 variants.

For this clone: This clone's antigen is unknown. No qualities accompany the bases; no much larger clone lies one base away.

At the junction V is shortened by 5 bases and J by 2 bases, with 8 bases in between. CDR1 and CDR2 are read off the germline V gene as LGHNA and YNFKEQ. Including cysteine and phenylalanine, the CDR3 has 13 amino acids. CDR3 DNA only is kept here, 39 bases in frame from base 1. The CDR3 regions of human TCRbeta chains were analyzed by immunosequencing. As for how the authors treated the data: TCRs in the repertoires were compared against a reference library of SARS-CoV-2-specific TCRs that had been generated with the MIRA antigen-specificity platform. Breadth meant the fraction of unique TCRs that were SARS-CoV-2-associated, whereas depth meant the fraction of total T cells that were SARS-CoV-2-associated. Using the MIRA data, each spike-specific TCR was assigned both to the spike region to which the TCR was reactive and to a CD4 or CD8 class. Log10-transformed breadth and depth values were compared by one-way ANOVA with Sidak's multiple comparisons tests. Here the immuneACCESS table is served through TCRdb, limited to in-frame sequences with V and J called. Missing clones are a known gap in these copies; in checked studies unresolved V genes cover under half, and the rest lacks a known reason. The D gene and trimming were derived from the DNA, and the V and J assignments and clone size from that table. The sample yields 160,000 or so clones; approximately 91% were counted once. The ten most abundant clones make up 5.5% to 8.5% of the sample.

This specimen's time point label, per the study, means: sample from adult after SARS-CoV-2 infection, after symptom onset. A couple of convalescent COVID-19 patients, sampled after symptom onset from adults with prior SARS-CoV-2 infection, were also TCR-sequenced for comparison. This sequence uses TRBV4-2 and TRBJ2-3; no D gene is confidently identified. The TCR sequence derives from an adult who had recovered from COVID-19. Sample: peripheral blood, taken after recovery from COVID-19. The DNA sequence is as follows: TGTGCCAGCAGCTCCTCTCCCACAGATACGCAGTATTTT. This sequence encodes CASSSSPTDTQYF.